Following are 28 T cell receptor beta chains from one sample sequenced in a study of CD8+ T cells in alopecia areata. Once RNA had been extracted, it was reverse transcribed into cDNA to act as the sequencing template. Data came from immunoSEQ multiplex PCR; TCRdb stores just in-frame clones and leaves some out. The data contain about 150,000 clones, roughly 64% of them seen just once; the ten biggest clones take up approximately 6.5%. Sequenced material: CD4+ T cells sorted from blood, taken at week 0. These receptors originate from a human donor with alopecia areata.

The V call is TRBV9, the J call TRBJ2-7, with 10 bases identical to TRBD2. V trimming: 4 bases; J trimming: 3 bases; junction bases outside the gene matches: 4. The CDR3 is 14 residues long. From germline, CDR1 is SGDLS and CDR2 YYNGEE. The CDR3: CASSPSGGIYEQYF. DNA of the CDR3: TGTGCCAGCAGCCCTAGCGGGGGTATCTACGAGCAGTACTTC.

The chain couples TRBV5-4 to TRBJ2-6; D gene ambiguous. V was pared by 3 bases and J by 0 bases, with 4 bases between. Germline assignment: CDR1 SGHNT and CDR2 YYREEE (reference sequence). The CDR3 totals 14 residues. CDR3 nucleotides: TGTGCCAGCAGCTATGACTCTGGGGCCAACGTCCTGACTTTC. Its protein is CASSYDSGANVLTF.

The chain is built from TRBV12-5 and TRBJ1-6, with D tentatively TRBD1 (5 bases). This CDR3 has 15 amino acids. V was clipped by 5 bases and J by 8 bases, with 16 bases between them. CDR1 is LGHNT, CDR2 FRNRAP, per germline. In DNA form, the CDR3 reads TGTGCTAGTGGTCCCCAGGGTGTAACCTATTCACCCCTCCACTTT. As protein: CASGPQGVTYSPLHF.

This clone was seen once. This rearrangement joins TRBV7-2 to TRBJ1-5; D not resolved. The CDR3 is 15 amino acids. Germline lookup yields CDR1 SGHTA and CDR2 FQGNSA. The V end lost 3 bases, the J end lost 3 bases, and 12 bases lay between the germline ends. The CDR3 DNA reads TGTGCCAGCAGCTTTGATTCACAGAACAATCAGCCCCAGCATTTT. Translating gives CASSFDSQNNQPQHF.

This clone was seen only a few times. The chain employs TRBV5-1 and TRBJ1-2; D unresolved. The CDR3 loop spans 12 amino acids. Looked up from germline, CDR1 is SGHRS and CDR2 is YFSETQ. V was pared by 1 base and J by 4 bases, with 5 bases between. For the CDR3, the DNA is TGCGCCAGCAGCTTGCACACCTATGGCTACACCTTC. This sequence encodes CASSLHTYGYTF.

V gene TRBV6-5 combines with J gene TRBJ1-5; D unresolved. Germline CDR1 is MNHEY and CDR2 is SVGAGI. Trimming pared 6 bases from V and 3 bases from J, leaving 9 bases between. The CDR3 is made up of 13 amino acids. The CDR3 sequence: CASRQRSNQPQHF. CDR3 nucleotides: TGTGCCAGCAGGCAGCGCTCCAATCAGCCCCAGCATTTT.

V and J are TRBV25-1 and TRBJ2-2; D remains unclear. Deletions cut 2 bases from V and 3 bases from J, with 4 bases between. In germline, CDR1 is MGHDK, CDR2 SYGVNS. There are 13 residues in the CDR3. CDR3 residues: CASSERDTGELFF. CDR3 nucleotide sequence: TGTGCCAGCAGTGAACGGGACACCGGGGAGCTGTTTTTT.

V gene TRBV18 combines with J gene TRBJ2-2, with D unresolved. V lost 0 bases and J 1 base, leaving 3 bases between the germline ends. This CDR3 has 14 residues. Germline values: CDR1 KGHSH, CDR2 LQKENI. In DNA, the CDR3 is TGTGCCAGCTCACCACCGAGGAACACCGGGGAGCTGTTTTTT. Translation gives CASSPPRNTGELFF.

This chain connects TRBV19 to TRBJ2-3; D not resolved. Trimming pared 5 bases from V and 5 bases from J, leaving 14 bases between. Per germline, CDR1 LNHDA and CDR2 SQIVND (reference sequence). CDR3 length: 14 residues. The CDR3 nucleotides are TGTGCCAGTAGTCTGGCGGCCCTCGGAGATACGCAGTATTTT. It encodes CASSLAALGDTQYF.

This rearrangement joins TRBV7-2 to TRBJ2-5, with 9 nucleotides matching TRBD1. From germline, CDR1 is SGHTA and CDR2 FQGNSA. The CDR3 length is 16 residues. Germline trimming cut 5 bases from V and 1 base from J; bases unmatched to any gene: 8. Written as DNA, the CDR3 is TGTGCCAGCAGCCGGGGACAGGGTTCCCTCCAAGAGACCCAGTACTTC. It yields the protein CASSRGQGSLQETQYF.

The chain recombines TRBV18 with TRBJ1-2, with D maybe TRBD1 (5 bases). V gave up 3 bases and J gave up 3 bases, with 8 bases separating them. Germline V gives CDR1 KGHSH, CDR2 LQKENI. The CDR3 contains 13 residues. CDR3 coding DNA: TGTGCCAGCTCACCGGACACTGACTATGGCTACACCTTC. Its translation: CASSPDTDYGYTF.

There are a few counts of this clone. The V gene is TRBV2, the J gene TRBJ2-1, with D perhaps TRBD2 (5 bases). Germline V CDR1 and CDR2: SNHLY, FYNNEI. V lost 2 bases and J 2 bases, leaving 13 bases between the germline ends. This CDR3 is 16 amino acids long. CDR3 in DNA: TGTGCCAGCAGTGAAATAACTAGACTGACCTACAATGAGCAGTTCTTC. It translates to CASSEITRLTYNEQFF.

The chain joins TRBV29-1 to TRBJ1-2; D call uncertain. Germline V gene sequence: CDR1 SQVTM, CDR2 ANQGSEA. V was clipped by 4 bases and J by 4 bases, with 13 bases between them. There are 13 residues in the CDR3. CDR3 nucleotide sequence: TGCAGCGTTGTGGTCGGTTCCACCTATGGCTACACCTTC. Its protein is CSVVVGSTYGYTF.

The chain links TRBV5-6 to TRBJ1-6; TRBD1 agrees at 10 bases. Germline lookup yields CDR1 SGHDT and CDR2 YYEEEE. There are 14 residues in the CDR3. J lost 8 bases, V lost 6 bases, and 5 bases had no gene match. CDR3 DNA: TGTGCCAGCACAAGGGGACAGGGGTATTCACCCCTCCACTTT. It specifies CASTRGQGYSPLHF.

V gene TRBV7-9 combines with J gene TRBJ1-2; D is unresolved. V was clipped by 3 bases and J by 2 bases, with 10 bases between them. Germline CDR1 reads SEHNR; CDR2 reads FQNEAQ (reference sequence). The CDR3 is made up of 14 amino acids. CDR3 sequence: CASSFAQANYGYTF. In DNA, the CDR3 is TGTGCCAGCAGCTTTGCTCAGGCCAACTATGGCTACACCTTC.

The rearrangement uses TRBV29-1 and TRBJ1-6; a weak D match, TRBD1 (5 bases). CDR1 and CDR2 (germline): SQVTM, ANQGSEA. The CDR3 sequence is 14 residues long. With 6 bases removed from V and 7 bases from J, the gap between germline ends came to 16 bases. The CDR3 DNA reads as TGCAGCGTGCGGGCAGGGTCAAGGAATTCACCCCTCCACTTT. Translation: CSVRAGSRNSPLHF.

DNA for the CDR3: TGCAGCGTTGAAGACAAAGGACAGGAAAAACTGTTTTTT. It specifies CSVEDKGQEKLFF. The chain employs TRBV29-1 and TRBJ1-4; a possible D gene is TRBD1 (6 bases). The CDR3 sequence is 13 residues long. Trimming left V 0 bases short and J 8 bases short, with 10 bases between. The V gene's germline CDR1 is SQVTM and CDR2 ANQGSEA.

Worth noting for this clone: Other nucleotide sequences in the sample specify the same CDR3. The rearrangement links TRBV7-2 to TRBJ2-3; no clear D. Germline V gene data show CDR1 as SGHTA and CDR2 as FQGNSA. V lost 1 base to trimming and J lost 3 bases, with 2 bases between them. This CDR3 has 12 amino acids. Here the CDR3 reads CASSLDTDTQYF. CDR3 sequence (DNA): TGTGCCAGCAGCTTAGATACAGATACGCAGTATTTT.

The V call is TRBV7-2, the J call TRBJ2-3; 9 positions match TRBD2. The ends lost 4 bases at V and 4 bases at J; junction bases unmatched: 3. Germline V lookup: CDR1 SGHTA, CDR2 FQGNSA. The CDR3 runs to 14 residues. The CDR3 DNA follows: TGTGCCAGCAGCTCGACTAGCGGATCAGATACGCAGTATTTT. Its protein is CASSSTSGSDTQYF.

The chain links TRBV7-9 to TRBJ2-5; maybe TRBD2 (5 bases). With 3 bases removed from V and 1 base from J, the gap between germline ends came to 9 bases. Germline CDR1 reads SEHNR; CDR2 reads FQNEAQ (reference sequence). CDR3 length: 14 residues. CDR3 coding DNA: TGTGCCAGCAGCTTTACTAGTTCCCAAGAGACCCAGTACTTC. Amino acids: CASSFTSSQETQYF.

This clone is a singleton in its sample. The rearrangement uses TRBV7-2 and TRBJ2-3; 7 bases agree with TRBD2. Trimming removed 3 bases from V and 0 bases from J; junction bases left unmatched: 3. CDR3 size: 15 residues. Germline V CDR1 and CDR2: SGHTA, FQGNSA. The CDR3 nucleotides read TGTGCCAGCAGCTTGGGACTATCTAGCACAGATACGCAGTATTTT. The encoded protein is CASSLGLSSTDTQYF.

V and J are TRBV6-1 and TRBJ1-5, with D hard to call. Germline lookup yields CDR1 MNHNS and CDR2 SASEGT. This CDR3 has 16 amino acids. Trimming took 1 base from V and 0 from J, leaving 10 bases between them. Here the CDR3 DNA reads TGTGCCAGCAGTGAAGTGGTGCGATATAGCAATCAGCCCCAGCATTTT. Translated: CASSEVVRYSNQPQHF.

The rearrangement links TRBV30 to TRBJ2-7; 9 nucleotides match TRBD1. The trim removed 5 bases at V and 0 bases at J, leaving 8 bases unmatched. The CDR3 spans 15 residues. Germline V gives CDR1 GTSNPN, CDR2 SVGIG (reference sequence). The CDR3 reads CAWGGQGSSSYEQYF. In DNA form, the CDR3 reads TGTGCCTGGGGGGGACAGGGCTCTAGCTCCTACGAGCAGTACTTC. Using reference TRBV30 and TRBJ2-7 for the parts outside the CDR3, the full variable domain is SQTIHQWPATLVQPVGSPLSLECTVEGTSNPNLYWYRQAAGRGLQLLFYSVGIGQISSEVPQNLSASRPQDRQFILSSKKLLLSDSGFYLCAWGGQGSSSYEQYFGPGTRLTVT.

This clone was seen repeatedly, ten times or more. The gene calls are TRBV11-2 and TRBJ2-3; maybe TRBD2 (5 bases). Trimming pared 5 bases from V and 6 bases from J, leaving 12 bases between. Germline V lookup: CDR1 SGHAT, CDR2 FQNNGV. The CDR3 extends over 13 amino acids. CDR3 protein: CASSEGFMDTQYF. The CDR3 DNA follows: TGTGCCAGCAGCGAGGGTTTTATGGATACGCAGTATTTT.

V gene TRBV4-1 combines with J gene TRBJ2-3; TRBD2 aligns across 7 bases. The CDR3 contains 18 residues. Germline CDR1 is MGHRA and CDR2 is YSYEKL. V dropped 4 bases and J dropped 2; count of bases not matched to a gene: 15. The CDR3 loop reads CASSLRPPSGAFTDTQYF. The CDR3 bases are TGCGCCAGCAGCCTAAGACCCCCAAGCGGGGCCTTCACAGATACGCAGTATTTT.

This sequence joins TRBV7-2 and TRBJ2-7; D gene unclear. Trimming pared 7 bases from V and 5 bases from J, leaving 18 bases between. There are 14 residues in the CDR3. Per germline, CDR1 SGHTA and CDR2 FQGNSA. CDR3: CASTYLLSSNEQYF. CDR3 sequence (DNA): TGTGCCAGCACCTATTTACTCAGTAGCAACGAGCAGTACTTC.

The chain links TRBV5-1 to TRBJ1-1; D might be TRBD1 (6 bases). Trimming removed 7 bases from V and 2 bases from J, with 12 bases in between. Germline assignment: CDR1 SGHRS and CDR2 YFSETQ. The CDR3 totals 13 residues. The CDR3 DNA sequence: TGCGCCAGCTACAGGGACTATAACACTGAAGCTTTCTTT. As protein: CASYRDYNTEAFF.

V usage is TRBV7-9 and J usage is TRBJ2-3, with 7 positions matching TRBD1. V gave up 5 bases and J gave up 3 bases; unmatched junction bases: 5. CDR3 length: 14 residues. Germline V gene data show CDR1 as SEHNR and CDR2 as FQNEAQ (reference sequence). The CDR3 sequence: CASSPTGITDTQYF. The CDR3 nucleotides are TGTGCCAGCAGCCCGACAGGGATAACAGATACGCAGTATTTT.